The rows below give T cell receptor beta chains drawn from one sample of a study of blood T cell repertoires in COVID-19. Produced via immunoSEQ multiplex PCR; TCRdb's table is partial and in-frame only. Of about 270,000 clones in the sample, 70% to 90% were seen once. Sequencing was carried out using peripheral blood. The receptors were sampled from a woman in her fifties or sixties with acute or convalescent COVID-19. Both conserved end residues are part of each CDR3. D genes are given only for firm matches. Expanded clones get a size class; other rows say once, few or many, or leave the size out.

V: TRBV5-1; size: .; J: TRBJ1-4; D: .; DNA: TGCGCCAGCAGCGCGGCGTATAATGAAAAACTGTTTTTT; CDR3: CASSAAYNEKLFF
V: TRBV28; size: .; J: TRBJ2-1; D: TRBD2; DNA: TGTGCCAGCCACGAAACTAGCGGGAGGGCCTACAATGAGCAGTTCTTC; CDR3: CASHETSGRAYNEQFF
V: TRBV6-5; size: .; J: TRBJ1-2; D: TRBD1; DNA: TGTGCCAGCAGTTACTCCCCAGGGGGCTATGGCTACACCTTC; CDR3: CASSYSPGGYGYTF
V: TRBV7-6; size: .; J: TRBJ1-6; D: TRBD1; DNA: TGTGCCAGCAGCTTAGATCCGGGACAGGCAAATTCACCCCTCCACTTT; CDR3: CASSLDPGQANSPLHF
V: TRBV20-1; size: .; J: TRBJ1-5; D: TRBD1; DNA: TGCAGTGCTAGTTCTGGACAGGGGAATCAGCCCCAGCATTTT; CDR3: CSASSGQGNQPQHF
V: TRBV18; size: .; J: TRBJ2-7; D: TRBD1; DNA: TGTGCCAGCTCACCCGCACAGGGGGCGGGCGAGCAGTACTTC; CDR3: CASSPAQGAGEQYF
V: TRBV6-5; size: .; J: TRBJ2-7; D: .; DNA: TGTGCCAGCAGTTACTCGGGCCAGGGTGCCTACGAGCAGTACTTC; CDR3: CASSYSGQGAYEQYF
V: TRBV15; size: .; J: TRBJ2-1; D: TRBD2; DNA: TGTGCCACCAGCAGAGTAGGGCGGGAGAGTGGTGAGCAGTTCTTC; CDR3: CATSRVGRESGEQFF
V: TRBV28; size: .; J: TRBJ2-5; D: TRBD2; DNA: TGTGCCAGCAGTTTATTTAGCGGGGGCCAAGAGACCCAGTACTTC; CDR3: CASSLFSGGQETQYF
V: TRBV6-1; size: .; J: TRBJ2-5; D: .; DNA: TGTGCCAGCAGTGACCACCGCAGACAAGAGACCCAGTACTTC; CDR3: CASSDHRRQETQYF
V: TRBV28; size: .; J: TRBJ2-4; D: TRBD1; DNA: TGTGCCAGCAGTTTTGGGACAGACGGAAACATTCAGTACTTC; CDR3: CASSFGTDGNIQYF
V: TRBV4-1; size: once; J: TRBJ2-7; D: TRBD1; DNA: TGCGCCAGCAGCCTACGACAGGGAAGTGTTGACTACGAGCAGTACTTC; CDR3: CASSLRQGSVDYEQYF
V: TRBV7-9; size: .; J: TRBJ2-1; D: TRBD1; DNA: TGTGCCAGCACCCAACGACAGGGTTCCTACAATGAGCAGTTCTTC; CDR3: CASTQRQGSYNEQFF
V: TRBV29-1; size: .; J: TRBJ1-1; D: .; DNA: TGCAGCGTTTGGAGGGCTGAAGCTTTCTTT; CDR3: CSVWRAEAFF
V: TRBV9; size: .; J: TRBJ2-1; D: .; DNA: TGTGCCAGCAGCGTAGGTTTTTTGACAGACAATGAGCAGTTCTTC; CDR3: CASSVGFLTDNEQFF
V: TRBV10-3; size: once; J: TRBJ2-1; D: .; DNA: TGTGCCACCCAAGAGGGAAGGGATGAGCAGTTCTTC; CDR3: CATQEGRDEQFF
V: TRBV9; size: once; J: TRBJ1-1; D: TRBD1; DNA: TGTGCCAGCAGCGCTGACCGGGACAGGGACACTGAAGCTTTCTTT; CDR3: CASSADRDRDTEAFF
V: TRBV6-5; size: .; J: TRBJ2-7; D: .; DNA: TGTGCCAGCAGGGAGACAGGCTCCTACGAGCAGTACTTC; CDR3: CASRETGSYEQYF
V: TRBV27; size: .; J: TRBJ2-7; D: TRBD2; DNA: TGTGCCAGCAGTTTCACCTATGCGGGCGGGAGTACTTACGAGCAGTACTTC; CDR3: CASSFTYAGGSTYEQYF
V: TRBV6-5; size: once; J: TRBJ2-1; D: TRBD1; DNA: TGTGCCAGCAGTTTAGGGGGCGATGAGCAGTTCTTC; CDR3: CASSLGGDEQFF
V: TRBV7-8; size: few; J: TRBJ1-3; D: .; DNA: TGTGCCAGCAGCTCACGACCCAGCCAGGGCAGGAGCCTCCCTGGAAACACCATATATTTT; CDR3: CASSSRPSQGRSLPGNTIYF
V: TRBV9; size: .; J: TRBJ2-7; D: TRBD1; DNA: TGTGCCAGCAGCGTAGGGGACAGGAGAAACTACGAGCAGTACTTC; CDR3: CASSVGDRRNYEQYF
V: TRBV18; size: .; J: TRBJ1-5; D: .; DNA: TGTGCCAGCTCACCGTTGCAGAATCAGCCCCAGCATTTT; CDR3: CASSPLQNQPQHF
V: TRBV28; size: .; J: TRBJ1-2; D: TRBD1; DNA: TGTGCCAGCAGTCGACAGGACAGGGGCGGCTACACCTTC; CDR3: CASSRQDRGGYTF
V: TRBV4-3; size: .; J: TRBJ2-1; D: TRBD2; DNA: TGCGCCAGCAGCCAAGGACTAGCGAGGCGGTACAATGAGCAGTTCTTC; CDR3: CASSQGLARRYNEQFF
V: TRBV2; size: .; J: TRBJ2-1; D: TRBD1; DNA: TGTGCCAGCAGTGAAACGCAGGGGGCATCCTACAATGAGCAGTTCTTC; CDR3: CASSETQGASYNEQFF
V: TRBV7-2; size: .; J: TRBJ2-5; D: .; DNA: TGTGCCAGCAGCTTACCCCCTTTAGAGACCCAGTACTTC; CDR3: CASSLPPLETQYF
V: TRBV14; size: .; J: TRBJ1-1; D: .; DNA: TGTGCCAGCAATAGGGCCGGGGGTACTGAAGCTTTCTTT; CDR3: CASNRAGGTEAFF
V: TRBV30; size: .; J: TRBJ1-5; D: .; DNA: TGTGCCTGGAGCTCGGACAGATTAAGCCATCAGCCCCAGCATTTT; CDR3: CAWSSDRLSHQPQHF
V: TRBV28; size: .; J: TRBJ2-7; D: .; DNA: TGTGCCAGCAGCCAACTAGCTTACGAGCAGTACTTC; CDR3: CASSQLAYEQYF
V: TRBV7-8; size: .; J: TRBJ1-1; D: TRBD1; DNA: TGTGCCAGCAGCTTAAGGGGGCCGAACACTGAAGCTTTCTTT; CDR3: CASSLRGPNTEAFF
V: TRBV5-1; size: .; J: TRBJ1-4; D: .; DNA: TGCGCCAGCAGCTTGCCGGGGGTAAATGAAAAACTGTTTTTT; CDR3: CASSLPGVNEKLFF
V: TRBV6-5; size: .; J: TRBJ2-3; D: TRBD2; DNA: TGTGCCAGCAGAACTACTAGCGGGAGATCGGATACGCAGTATTTT; CDR3: CASRTTSGRSDTQYF
V: TRBV4-1; size: .; J: TRBJ1-2; D: .; DNA: TGCGCCAGCAGCCAAGTTCTTGGCTACACCTTC; CDR3: CASSQVLGYTF
V: TRBV28; size: .; J: TRBJ2-7; D: TRBD2; DNA: TGTGCCAGCAGTTTAATCCCAGCGGGATACGAGCAGTACTTC; CDR3: CASSLIPAGYEQYF
V: TRBV6-2/TRBV6-3; size: .; J: TRBJ1-5; D: .; DNA: TGTGCCAGCAGTCCCGTTCGGGGCAATCAGCCCCAGCATTTT; CDR3: CASSPVRGNQPQHF
V: TRBV5-6; size: .; J: TRBJ1-2; D: .; DNA: TGTGCCAGCAGCTTTCAGGGTAACTATGGCTACACCTTC; CDR3: CASSFQGNYGYTF
V: TRBV11-3; size: .; J: TRBJ1-5; D: .; DNA: TGTGCCAGCAGCTTAAAACACGAGACCAAATTAGGGGTGAGAGCTCAGCCCCAGCATTTT; CDR3: CASSLKHETKLGVRAQPQHF
V: TRBV18; size: .; J: TRBJ2-6; D: .; DNA: TGTGCCAGCTCACCTGTAGGGGGCTCTGGGGCCAACGTCCTGACTTTC; CDR3: CASSPVGGSGANVLTF
V: TRBV7-2; size: .; J: TRBJ1-2; D: .; DNA: TGTGCCAGCAGCTCACATCAGGGTATCGATGGCTACACCTTC; CDR3: CASSSHQGIDGYTF
V: TRBV19; size: .; J: TRBJ1-5; D: TRBD1; DNA: TGTGCCAGTAGTTTGGACAGGGAGAGCAATCAGCCCCAGCATTTT; CDR3: CASSLDRESNQPQHF
V: TRBV28; size: .; J: TRBJ1-1; D: TRBD1; DNA: TGTGCCAGCAGTGGGACAGGGGCCATGAACACTGAAGCTTTCTTT; CDR3: CASSGTGAMNTEAFF